The 11 T cell receptor beta chains given below trace back to one sample, sequenced in a study of cytotoxic CD8 clonotypes in ibrutinib-treated CLL. Only in-frame clones appear in the TCRdb table, and some are missing; sequencing was by immunoSEQ multiplex PCR. The table lists around 40,000 clones, 70% of them singletons, with around a tenth in the top ten. The sequenced sample was PBMCs, obtained at disease progression, from a patient treated with ibrutinib. These receptor sequences come from a human donor with chronic lymphocytic leukemia.

The chain recombines TRBV9 with TRBJ1-1; D is unresolved. This CDR3 is built from 13 residues. Trimming removed 2 bases at V and 1 base at J, with 6 bases between. The germline V gene encodes CDR1 SGDLS and CDR2 YYNGEE. The CDR3 DNA reads as TGTGCCAGCAGCGTGAGTAGGAACACTGAAGCTTTCTTT. Amino acid sequence: CASSVSRNTEAFF. The variable domain in full, with the rest retrieved from reference TRBV9 and TRBJ1-1, is DSGVTQTPKHLITATGQRVTLRCSPRSGDLSVYWYQQSLDQGLQFLIQYYNGEERAKGNILERFSAQQFPDLHSELNLSSLELGDSALYFCASSVSRNTEAFFGQGTRLTVV.

The rearrangement joins TRBV28 to TRBJ2-3; D perhaps matches TRBD2 (5 bases). This CDR3 region has 17 residues. Germline V lookup: CDR1 MDHEN, CDR2 SYDVKM. Between the trimmed V and J ends, which lost 3 bases and 3 bases, there was a span of 19 bases. The CDR3 spells CASSFFQRREQTDTQYF. In DNA, the CDR3 is TGTGCCAGCAGTTTCTTCCAACGTCGGGAACAGACAGATACGCAGTATTTT. Supplemented by reference TRBV28 and TRBJ2-3, the full variable domain reads DVKVTQSSRYLVKRTGEKVFLECVQDMDHENMFWYRQDPGLGLRLIYFSYDVKMKEKGDIPEGYSVSREKKERFSLILESASTNQTSMYLCASSFFQRREQTDTQYFGPGTRLTVL.

The chain joins TRBV27 to TRBJ2-2; D remains ambiguous. This CDR3 has 13 amino acids. Trimming removed 5 bases at V and 1 base at J, with 5 bases between. Per germline, CDR1 MNHEY and CDR2 SMNVEV (reference sequence). CDR3 protein: CASSPRNTGELFF. The CDR3 nucleotides read TGTGCCAGCAGTCCCCGGAACACCGGGGAGCTGTTTTTT.

This chain links TRBV5-1 with TRBJ2-5; 8 bases map to TRBD1. The V gene end was trimmed by 3 bases and the J gene end by 5 bases; junction bases not matched to a gene: 9. The CDR3 extends over 15 amino acids. The germline gives CDR1 SGHRS, CDR2 YFSETQ. CDR3 nucleotides: TGCGCCAGCAGCTACACGGCGGACAGGGCGGAGACCCAGTACTTC. Translated: CASSYTADRAETQYF.

This clone has more than one count but fewer than ten. The chain recombines TRBV4-1 with TRBJ2-2, with D perhaps matching TRBD2 (7 bases). This CDR3 comprises 15 residues. Per the germline V gene, CDR1 is MGHRA and CDR2 is YSYEKL. V was shortened by 3 bases and J by 3 bases, with 11 bases between the two germline ends. CDR3 bases: TGCGCCAGCAGCCACGGGGAGGGGGACACCGGGGAGCTGTTTTTT. Its translation is CASSHGEGDTGELFF.

The J gene is TRBJ1-4, the V gene TRBV28; TRBD1 is a possible D gene (6 bases). Trimming left V 6 bases short and J 14 bases short, with 10 bases between. CDR3 length: 10 residues. CDR1 is MDHEN and CDR2 is SYDVKM in the germline V gene. DNA for the CDR3: TGTGCCAGCAGCTCAGGACAGCTGTTTTTT. Its translation: CASSSGQLFF.

The rearrangement links TRBV6-1 to TRBJ1-3; no definite D call. Germline CDR1 reads MNHNS; CDR2 reads SASEGT. This CDR3 region has 13 residues. V shed 7 bases and J shed 4 bases, with 11 bases lying between them. Here the CDR3 DNA reads TGTGCCAGCATCTTAGGGCCCGGAAACACCATATATTTT. Translating gives CASILGPGNTIYF.

The chain uses TRBV7-8 and TRBJ2-1, with D tentatively TRBD2 (5 bases). V was clipped by 5 bases and J by 4 bases, with 18 bases between them. CDR1 and CDR2 from the germline V gene are SGHVS and FQNEAQ. The CDR3 runs to 16 residues. As DNA, the CDR3 is TGTGCCAGCAGCCCCTGGCGGGTACCTTATTACAATGAGCAGTTCTTC. Protein sequence: CASSPWRVPYYNEQFF.

This chain joins TRBV19 and TRBJ1-1; D is possibly TRBD1 (5 bases). The CDR3 contains 15 residues. The V end lost 0 bases, the J end lost 4 bases, and 12 bases lay between the germline ends. Germline V gives CDR1 LNHDA, CDR2 SQIVND (reference sequence). The CDR3: CASSIDSAGLTEAFF. The CDR3 DNA reads as TGTGCCAGTAGTATAGATTCGGCGGGACTCACTGAAGCTTTCTTT. The full variable domain, in which reference TRBV19 and TRBJ1-1 provide the parts outside the CDR3, is DGGITQSPKYLFRKEGQNVTLSCEQNLNHDAMYWYRQDPGQGLRLIYYSQIVNDFQKGDIAEGYSVSREKKESFPLTVTSAQKNPTAFYLCASSIDSAGLTEAFFGQGTRLTVV.

The chain links TRBV5-4 to TRBJ2-1, with 10 bases aligning to TRBD2. This CDR3 has 16 residues. The ends lost 0 bases at V and 6 bases at J; junction bases unmatched: 6. Germline V lookup: CDR1 SGHNT, CDR2 YYREEE (reference sequence). The CDR3 here is CASSLATGLAFNEQFF. In DNA form, the CDR3 reads TGTGCCAGCAGCTTGGCCACGGGACTAGCGTTCAATGAGCAGTTCTTC.

The chain couples TRBV5-1 to TRBJ2-7; TRBD2 agrees at 11 bases. The J segment lost 7 bases and the V segment lost 7 bases, leaving 10 bases of the junction unmatched. There are 14 residues in the CDR3. CDR1 and CDR2 (germline): SGHRS, YFSETQ. CDR3 region: CASSRSLAGGEQYF. The CDR3 DNA reads TGCGCCAGCTCACGTAGCCTAGCGGGGGGAGAGCAGTACTTC.